This T cell receptor beta chain comes out of a study of regulatory T cells in long-lasting Graves disease (dated by TCRdb to about 2021). About the full investigation: Antithyroid drugs had been taken for less than 3 months by newly diagnosed Graves' disease patients. A total of around 35 samples underwent TCR sequencing: around 13 from persistent and about 20 from newly diagnosed Graves' disease patients. Persistent Graves' disease patients were compared with newly diagnosed Graves' disease patients by peripheral blood TCR sequencing and RNA sequencing. The study took place in China and was registered as a clinical trial.

Sample time point, as interpreted from the label and publication: newly diagnosed GD, antithyroid drugs for less than 3 months. RNA was extracted from PBMCs in TRIzol for both TCR sequencing and RNA sequencing. The diagnosis of Graves' disease followed American Thyroid Association guidelines. The patients came from an endocrinology department in Xi'an, China. Each patient gave approximately 9.7 milliliters of peripheral blood, collected in an EDTA anticoagulant tube. Ficoll Paque Plus density gradient separation was used to isolate PBMCs, and no further T cell sorting was done. RNA quality was checked with an Agilent 2100 Bioanalyzer and agarose gel, and concentration with a NanoDrop 2000. Points the paper makes about the study in general: More public clonotypes were shared among persistent patients (approximately 3,000) than among newly diagnosed patients (roughly 1,000). Sequencing and analysis were limited to the TCR beta chain. Preferential use of TRBV28, TRBJ1-2 and TRBJ2-5 was observed in persistent disease, whereas TRBV20-1 and TRBJ2-1 were favored in newly diagnosed disease. Persistent Graves' disease patients showed lower TCR Shannon entropy and fewer highly expanded clones than newly diagnosed patients, suggesting clonal expansion. The authors noted that the small sample size was a limitation that may lower accuracy. Peripheral blood alone was examined, since thyroid tissue, which constituted the primary lesion, could not be accessed.

Library creation used multiplex PCR. The sequencer listed for this sample is Illumina HiSeq 4000. CDR3 regions were amplified by Arm-PCR with iRepertoire HTBI primers to construct TCR beta libraries. Before sequencing, the PCR products underwent gel purification. Per the original workflow: Gene usage analysis of CDR3 amino acid clonotypes relied on the 55 to 80 TRBV and more than twelve TRBJ segments identified across samples. COPE and FqMerger were used to merge the filtered high-quality paired reads into contigs. BLAST was used to align contigs to IMGT TRBV, TRBD and TRBJ reference genes, and CDR3 was defined according to IMGT. Highly expanded clones were defined as clonotypes with a frequency above 0.1%. Shannon entropy was used to measure repertoire diversity, and the Gini coefficient was used to measure V-J evenness. Public clonotypes were defined as clonotypes shared by more than one individual. TCRdb itself trimmed the public reads at Q25 with fastp, ran MiXCR and retained productive beta chains. Identical CDR3 proteins give one entry, which carries the most common genes and DNA. TCRdb's processing, not the study's, gives the V and J calls here. Here the sample has around 500,000 distinct CDR3 sequences; 15% to 20% occur a single time. The ten largest clones represent about 25% of the sample.

This clonotype has ten or more counts. There is no known antigen for this receptor. Base qualities are not recorded, but no much larger clone differs from it by a single base. Via the germline V gene (reference sequence), CDR1 is LGHDT and CDR2 YNNKEL. Cut back by 10 bases and 6 bases, the V and J ends lie 13 bases apart. The CDR3 holds 12 amino acids from the cysteine to the phenylalanine. Only the CDR3 region is kept as DNA, spanning 36 bases read in frame from base 1. These data were also reused for a study on T cells in Graves' hyperthyroidism and ophthalmopathy. The second paper further reports: Stable Graves' hyperthyroidism was defined as the absence of progression to ophthalmopathy over 18 months of follow-up. Hyperthyroidism patients were newly diagnosed, had a disease duration of under 2 months, and were aged 18 to 65 years. Patients with uncontrolled infections, other autoimmune diseases, pregnancy or lactation were excluded. Diagnoses were established on the basis of clinical symptoms, serum thyroxine and TRAb, thyroid ultrasound, and orbital computed tomography. The TCR CDR3 was subjected to a first round of RT-PCR using the HTBI primer set and the Qiagen OneStep RT-PCR kit. Most expanded thyroid clonotypes (frequency above 0.001) were also detected in blood, suggesting blood repertoires may reflect thyroid immune responses. A model built on a 13 V-J signature distinguished ophthalmopathy from stable hyperthyroidism, reaching 87.88% sensitivity and about 81% specificity in cross-validation and 80%/75% in testing. In validation, the model predicted progression to ophthalmopathy a median of about 6.5 months before onset, with roughly 70% sensitivity and roughly 77% specificity. To identify TCR V-J signatures that set the groups apart, the researchers used a discovery cohort of 95 to 100 patients, made up of around 40 with Graves' ophthalmopathy and some 58 with stable Graves' hyperthyroidism. Prospective prediction of ophthalmopathy was tested in an independent validation cohort of some 19 hyperthyroidism patients and around 16 patients who later progressed to ophthalmopathy. The approximately 100 discovery patients were divided at random into training and test sets in a 7:3 ratio. Thyroid tissue and blood T-cell repertoires from over 5 Graves' hyperthyroidism patients were also compared in the study. Following sampling, methimazole starting at 30 mg daily was given to hyperthyroidism patients, and high-dose intravenous methylprednisolone was given to ophthalmopathy patients. The libraries were constructed in a second round of multiplex PCR and then size-selected and purified. The libraries were sequenced on an Illumina HiSeq2000 using paired-end 100 bp reads. Raw data were processed with SOAPnuke, discarding reads with adapters, uncalled bases, mean Phred below 15, or no exact constant-primer or identifier match. High-quality paired reads were merged with COPE v1.2.5, and unique nucleotide sequences were defined as clonotypes. Clonotypes were aligned to IMGT TRBV, TRBD and TRBJ reference segments using MiTCR v1.1. Analysis was restricted to V-J combinations with a frequency above 0.0001, which covered 98% to 99.2% of repertoires. The TCS score was defined as the ratio of F50 (clonal expansion) to E x V (chaos), calculated using BLOSUM62-based TCRdist between CDR3 peptides within each V-J. Welch's t-statistics and random forest reduced fewer than 600 V-J features to 13, which were used in a naive Bayes classifier (R e1071). Sample size was not statistically predetermined, and blinding of investigators to group allocation was not performed. According to the paper, TCR Vbeta CDR3 sequencing was carried out on 135 peripheral blood samples, which came from approximately 43 ophthalmopathy, around 75 hyperthyroidism and 17 progressor patients.

Sample: peripheral blood mononuclear cells (PBMCs), taken at new diagnosis, from a patient treated with antithyroid drugs. The sequence joins TRBV3-1 to TRBJ2-1, with no D gene named confidently. The clonotype originates from a woman aged 35 to 59 with Graves disease. Donor details come from another sample of the same person, matched by shared clones. Here the CDR3 is given as CAISDFGNEQFF. The DNA sequence is given as TGTGCCATCTCTGATTTTGGCAATGAGCAGTTCTTC.